This entry is about one T cell receptor beta chain. The method was immunoSEQ multiplex PCR; TCRdb's version includes in-frame clones alone and lacks a portion of them. This table holds more than 90,000 clones, around 83% found once. The data belong to a study of T cell responses to AZD1222 COVID-19 vaccine. Between the trimmed V and J ends, which lost 5 bases and 4 bases, there was a span of 12 bases. Germline CDR1 reads SEHNR; CDR2 reads FQNEAQ (reference sequence). The CDR3 is 13 amino acids. The specimen comprised peripheral blood, sampled 28 days after the second AZD1222 dose. J is TRBJ2-7 and V is TRBV7-9; D tentatively fits TRBD1 or TRBD2 (5 bases each). The receptor's source is an adult who received the AZD1222 COVID-19 vaccine. The DNA of the CDR3 is TGTGCCAGCAGCAGAAGGGACGCGTACGAGCAGTACTTC. Its protein is CASSRRDAYEQYF. Supplemented by reference TRBV7-9 and TRBJ2-7, the full variable domain reads DTGVSQNPRHKITKRGQNVTFRCDPISEHNRLYWYRQTLGQGPEFLTYFQNEAQLEKSRLLSDRFSAERPKGSFSTLEIQRTEQGDSAMYLCASSRRDAYEQYFGPGTRLTVT.